This passage covers 14 T cell receptor beta chains from one sample sequenced in a study of early T cells in non-severe SARS-CoV-2 infection. TCRdb independently ran MiXCR on the 5' RACE reads; one entry per CDR3 protein. The data show approximately 27,000 distinct CDR3 sequences, with less than 10% seen just once and roughly an eighth held by the top ten. The sequenced material came from whole blood. The source of these receptors is an adult who was a healthcare worker with PCR-confirmed SARS-CoV-2 infection or an uninfected control (not recorded which).

There are many counts of this clonotype. The chain recombines TRBV18 with TRBJ2-3; TRBD1 or TRBD2 may be the D gene (5 bases each). Deletions cut 4 bases from V and 0 bases from J, with 11 bases between. The length of the CDR3 is 15 residues. Germline assignment: CDR1 KGHSH and CDR2 LQKENI. CDR3 in amino acids: CASSLGAGSTDTQYF. DNA of the CDR3: TGTGCCAGCTCACTCGGGGCAGGAAGCACAGATACGCAGTATTTT. The full variable domain, rest sourced from reference TRBV18 and TRBJ2-3, is NAGVMQNPRHLVRRRGQEARLRCSPMKGHSHVYWYRQLPEEGLKFMVYLQKENIIDESGMPKERFSAEFPKEGPSILRIQQVVRGDSAAYFCASSLGAGSTDTQYFGPGTRLTVL.

A few counts support this clonotype. The genes are TRBV4-3 and TRBJ2-1, with D perhaps matching TRBD1 (5 bases). Trimming pared 0 bases from V and 4 bases from J, leaving 16 bases between. The CDR3 runs 17 residues. From germline, CDR1 is LGHNA and CDR2 YSLEER. The CDR3 region has the DNA TGCGCCAGCAGCCAAGATATTAGGGCAGGGCTGTACAATGAGCAGTTCTTC. It specifies CASSQDIRAGLYNEQFF.

Many counts were recorded for this clonotype. J is TRBJ1-5 and V is TRBV20-1; unclear D gene. In germline, CDR1 is DFQATT, CDR2 SNEGSKA (reference sequence). This CDR3 region has 13 residues. Trimming took off 5 bases at V and 3 bases at J, with 11 bases between the two ends. The CDR3 sequence is CSAVEPFNQPQHF. The CDR3 coding sequence is TGCAGTGCTGTCGAACCTTTCAATCAGCCCCAGCATTTT.

There are many counts of this clonotype. The chain employs TRBV11-2 and TRBJ2-5; D remains ambiguous. Germline CDR1 and CDR2: SGHAT and FQNNGV. The germline V and J ends were trimmed by 1 base and 1 base, with 13 bases remaining between them. CDR3 length: 16 residues. DNA for the CDR3: TGTGCCAGCAGCTTAGGGAGAAGCCTATTCCAAGAGACCCAGTACTTC. Translated, it gives CASSLGRSLFQETQYF.

At least ten counts were recorded for this clonotype. The rearrangement links TRBV7-2 to TRBJ2-7; TRBD1 is a possible D gene (6 bases). The CDR3 spans 14 residues. Germline values: CDR1 SGHTA, CDR2 FQGNSA. V was pared by 1 base and J by 3 bases, with 10 bases between. CDR3 protein: CASSLEGTYYEQYF. In nucleotides, the CDR3 is TGTGCCAGCAGCTTAGAAGGGACATACTACGAGCAGTACTTC.

This clonotype was observed a handful of times. This chain links TRBV7-9 with TRBJ2-5; no firm D call. The length of the CDR3 is 12 residues. Germline CDR1 is SEHNR and CDR2 is FQNEAQ (reference sequence). V was trimmed by 3 bases and J by 2 bases, leaving 4 bases between them. CDR3 coding DNA: TGTGCCAGCAGCTTCTCTCAAGAGACCCAGTACTTC. Encoded protein: CASSFSQETQYF.

There are many counts of this clonotype. J is TRBJ2-4 and V is TRBV5-8; TRBD1 matches 7 bases. The CDR3 is made up of 14 amino acids. V trimming: 5 bases; J trimming: 5 bases; junction bases outside the gene matches: 7. Germline V gene sequence: CDR1 SGHTS, CDR2 YDEGEE. In DNA form, the CDR3 reads TGTGCCAGCAGAGAGCACAGGGGCCAAAACATTCAGTACTTC. Protein sequence: CASREHRGQNIQYF.

The genes are TRBV7-8 and TRBJ2-1; D is unclear. The V gene lost 3 bases and the J gene lost 4 bases, with 7 bases spanning the gap. Germline V gives CDR1 SGHVS, CDR2 FQNEAQ. The CDR3 is made up of 13 amino acids. The CDR3 coding sequence is TGTGCCAGCAGCTTTTACAGATACAATGAGCAGTTCTTC. The encoded protein is CASSFYRYNEQFF.

There are a few counts of this clonotype. V and J are TRBV6-5 and TRBJ1-4; possible D gene TRBD1, 6 bases. CDR1 and CDR2 (germline): MNHEY, SVGAGI. V was cut by 2 bases and J by 4 bases, with 11 bases left in between. CDR3 length: 15 residues. The CDR3 sequence: CASSYDQGFNEKLFF. The CDR3 nucleotides are TGTGCCAGCAGTTACGACCAGGGGTTTAATGAAAAACTGTTTTTT.

This clonotype is deemed medium-sized. This sequence joins TRBV7-8 and TRBJ1-2; a weak D match, TRBD1 (5 bases). Germline V CDR1 and CDR2: SGHVS, FQNEAQ. Trimming removed 5 bases from V and 7 bases from J, with 20 bases in between. This CDR3 is 15 amino acids long. In DNA form, the CDR3 reads TGTGCCAGCAGCCCCGTGGCCGGGGGAGTATTTGGCTACACCTTC. Amino acid sequence: CASSPVAGGVFGYTF.

This chain joins TRBV7-9 and TRBJ2-6; a possible D gene is TRBD2 (6 bases). With 2 bases removed from V and 0 bases from J, the gap between germline ends came to 8 bases. This CDR3 contains 16 residues. Germline V lookup: CDR1 SEHNR, CDR2 FQNEAQ (reference sequence). The CDR3 is CASSLWGGSGANVLTF. CDR3 DNA: TGTGCCAGCAGCTTATGGGGAGGCTCTGGGGCCAACGTCCTGACTTTC. The full variable domain, with the rest looked up from reference TRBV7-9 and TRBJ2-6, is DTGVSQNPRHKITKRGQNVTFRCDPISEHNRLYWYRQTLGQGPEFLTYFQNEAQLEKSRLLSDRFSAERPKGSFSTLEIQRTEQGDSAMYLCASSLWGGSGANVLTFGAGSRLTVL.

The CDR3 nucleotides read TGCAGTGCTAGAGATCCCGGAGTGGGCAACACTGAAGCTTTCTTT. Its protein is CSARDPGVGNTEAFF. V and J are TRBV20-1 and TRBJ1-1; D gene unclear. Trimming stripped 0 bases from V and 2 bases from J, with 13 bases between. Germline loops: CDR1 DFQATT, CDR2 SNEGSKA (reference sequence). The length of the CDR3 is 15 residues.

In this sample, this clonotype turned up a few times. This could be a read error, since a much larger clone is one nucleotide away. This rearrangement joins TRBV7-3 to TRBJ2-3; 8 bases line up with TRBD2. Looked up from germline, CDR1 is SGHTA and CDR2 is FQGTGA. This CDR3 has 14 residues. CDR3 nucleotides: TGTGCCAACAGCTTAACACCGGGACTAGTTACGCAGTATTTT. Translated, it gives CANSLTPGLVTQYF.

This clonotype was seen a few times. J is TRBJ2-3 and V is TRBV10-3, with unresolved D. V shed 7 bases and J shed 3 bases, with 8 bases lying between them. Germline loops: CDR1 ENHRY, CDR2 SYGVKD. CDR3 length equals 12 residues. The CDR3 DNA reads as TGTGCCATCATGGCTAGAACAGATACGCAGTATTTT. This sequence encodes CAIMARTDTQYF.